This passage covers 15 T cell receptor beta chains from one sample sequenced in a study of T cell repertoires in cytomegalovirus infection. No antigen has been assigned to these receptors. TCRdb redid the calling of the reads with MiXCR, one entry per CDR3 protein. The data contain fewer than 1,000,000 distinct CDR3 sequences, approximately 32% of them singletons. The specimen was cultured CD8+ T cells from PBMCs, collected from culture after CMV antigen stimulation. The source is a human donor in good health (CMV status not recorded). Some clones in this sample may be carry-over from other donors' samples.

This clonotype showed up many times. V and J are TRBV7-2 and TRBJ2-2, with D maybe TRBD1 (5 bases). Germline V gene sequence: CDR1 SGHTA, CDR2 FQGNSA. The CDR3 loop spans 13 amino acids. V was cut by 7 bases and J by 4 bases, with 10 bases left in between. This chain's CDR3 is CASIREFTGELFF. The CDR3, as DNA: TGTGCCAGCATCAGGGAATTCACCGGGGAGCTGTTTTTT.

This clonotype was picked up many times. The chain links TRBV6-4 to TRBJ2-3, with D unclear. Germline loops: CDR1 MRHNA, CDR2 SNTAGT. The ends were cut back, 5 bases at V and 2 bases at J, with 14 bases in the middle. CDR3 length: 15 amino acids. The CDR3 reads CASSSDGSNTDTQYF. CDR3 DNA: TGTGCCAGCAGTTCGGACGGATCAAACACAGATACGCAGTATTTT.

This clonotype was seen a handful of times. The V call is TRBV6-5, the J call TRBJ1-1; D perhaps matches TRBD1 (5 bases). Deletions cut 2 bases from V and 0 bases from J, with 16 bases between. Per germline, CDR1 MNHEY and CDR2 SVGAGI. There are 17 residues in the CDR3. In nucleotides, the CDR3 is TGTGCCAGCAGTTACGCCACCGGAGGGACTGTGAACACTGAAGCTTTCTTT. Protein: CASSYATGGTVNTEAFF.

This clonotype has just a few counts. The chain recombines TRBV6-1 with TRBJ2-1; no clear D. V was clipped by 7 bases and J by 4 bases, with 23 bases between them. Germline V gives CDR1 MNHNS, CDR2 SASEGT. The CDR3 is made up of 17 amino acids. The CDR3 coding sequence is TGTGCCAGCACCCCCGCCCCTACTCTTACAAGGTACAATGAGCAGTTCTTC. The encoded protein is CASTPAPTLTRYNEQFF.

With regard to this clonotype: A junction end diverges from the germline sequence, so it may reflect a read error. The rearrangement uses TRBV4-1 and TRBJ2-1; weak D call: TRBD1 (6 bases). The CDR3 runs to 17 residues. CDR1 and CDR2 (germline): MGHRA, YSYEKL. The CDR3 nucleotides read TGTGCCAGCAGCCAGGGACCCTATGGGGGCTTAGGCAATGAGCAGTTCTTC. It specifies CASSQGPYGGLGNEQFF.

At least ten counts were recorded for this clonotype. The chain carries TRBV7-8 and TRBJ2-5; unclear D gene. CDR1 is SGHVS and CDR2 is FQNEAQ in the germline V gene. The CDR3 runs to 13 residues. The V end lost 4 bases, the J end lost 1 base, and 7 bases lay between the germline ends. CDR3 DNA: TGTGCCAGCAGCTCAAGGCTCCAAGAGACCCAGTACTTC. Amino acid sequence: CASSSRLQETQYF.

This clonotype appeared a few times. J is TRBJ1-2 and V is TRBV19, with D possibly TRBD1 on 5 matching bases. With 3 bases removed from V and 4 bases from J, the gap between germline ends came to 12 bases. The length of the CDR3 is 14 residues. The V gene's germline CDR1 is LNHDA and CDR2 SQIVND (reference sequence). CDR3 bases: TGTGCCAGTAGTATCGGCCAGGGTGGCTATGGCTACACCTTC. This encodes CASSIGQGGYGYTF.

Points on this clonotype: Relative to the germline gene, one junction end is altered; a read error may explain this. CDR3 sequence reads: CASGQARIAKNIQYF. CDR3 nucleotides: TGCGCCAGCGGCCAAGCGCGGATAGCCAAAAACATTCAGTACTTC. The V and J genes are TRBV4-3 and TRBJ2-4; D remains ambiguous. CDR1 is LGHNA and CDR2 is YSLEER in the germline V gene. CDR3 length: 15 residues.

This clonotype was recorded a few times. This chain links TRBV6-2 or TRBV6-3 with TRBJ2-7; 9 nucleotides line up with TRBD1. The length of the CDR3 is 13 residues. J lost 5 bases, V lost 6 bases, and 5 bases had no gene match. Germline V gene lookup returns CDR1 MNHEY and CDR2 SVGEGT. CDR3: CASSTGGFNEQYV. Written as DNA, the CDR3 is TGTGCCAGCAGCACAGGGGGCTTCAACGAGCAGTACGTC.

The gene calls are TRBV24-1 and TRBJ1-4; 8 positions match TRBD1. Germline CDR1 is KGHDR and CDR2 is SFDVKD. The V and J ends lost 6 bases and 11 bases, in that order; junction bases with no gene match: 10. The CDR3 is 14 residues long. The CDR3 DNA reads as TGTGCCACCAGTTCCCGGACAGGGACCCGGAAACTGTTTTTT. Its translation is CATSSRTGTRKLFF.

Only a few counts were recorded for this clonotype. This sequence joins TRBV19 and TRBJ2-1, with TRBD1 matching over 9 bases. V was clipped by 6 bases and J by 7 bases; unmatched bases: 7. Germline lookup yields CDR1 LNHDA and CDR2 SQIVND (reference sequence). This CDR3 contains 14 residues. The CDR3 spells CASRSPGTGNEQFF. The CDR3 coding sequence is TGTGCCAGTAGGAGTCCCGGGACAGGGAATGAGCAGTTCTTC.

The table lists this clonotype with many counts. Sequence at one end of the junction differs from germline and may be a read error. The rearrangement joins TRBV5-1 to TRBJ1-2, with 8 bases lining up with TRBD1. The CDR3 runs 13 residues. Looked up from germline, CDR1 is SGHRS and CDR2 is YFSETQ. The CDR3 protein is CASSLAGGDGYTF. In DNA form, the CDR3 reads TGTGCCAGCAGCTTAGCAGGGGGCGATGGCTACACCTTC.

This clonotype was seen many times. The rearrangement uses TRBV7-8 and TRBJ2-1, with 7 bases aligning to TRBD1. V lost 5 bases to trimming and J lost 5 bases; unmatched junction nucleotides: 15. Germline V lookup: CDR1 SGHVS, CDR2 FQNEAQ. This CDR3 region has 17 residues. The CDR3 DNA sequence: TGTGCCAGCAGCCTGGGACCTGGCAGGGGGAAAAACAATGAGCAGTTCTTC. Translated: CASSLGPGRGKNNEQFF. The full variable domain, completed using reference TRBV7-8 and TRBJ2-1, is GAGVSQSPRYKVAKRGQDVALRCDPISGHVSLFWYQQALGQGPEFLTYFQNEAQLDKSGLPSDRFFAERPEGSVSTLKIQRTQQEDSAVYLCASSLGPGRGKNNEQFFGPGTRLTVL.

The chain recombines TRBV5-5 with TRBJ1-2, with D maybe TRBD1 (6 bases). Looked up from germline, CDR1 is SGHKS and CDR2 is YYEKEE (reference sequence). Trimming removed 1 base from V and 4 bases from J, with 17 bases in between. The CDR3 length is 16 residues. The CDR3 DNA is TGTGCCAGCAGCTTGACGAACAGGGTTAACATCTATGGCTACACCTTC. Translation gives CASSLTNRVNIYGYTF.

This clonotype was seen more than once but under ten times. The V gene is TRBV12-3 or TRBV12-4, the J gene TRBJ2-3; TRBD2 matches at 7 bases. The CDR3 consists of 17 residues. J gave up 2 bases and V 8 bases, and 16 bases lay outside the gene matches. The CDR3 nucleotides read TGTGCCAGCTCTAGCCTGGTGGGGGGGGAGAACACAGATACGCAGTATTTT. Amino acid sequence: CASSSLVGGENTDTQYF.